One sample yielded the 18 T cell receptor beta chains listed below, sequenced in a study of OX40 agonist ivuxolimab in advanced cancers. Assay used: immunoSEQ multiplex PCR; TCRdb lists only in-frame clones, some missing. The sample holds 60,000 to 95,000 clones, approximately 85% seen once. The sequences come from CD4+ or CD8+ T cells sorted from blood, collected in a trial of the OX40 agonist ivuxolimab. These receptors were taken from an adult with an advanced solid tumor such as melanoma, head and neck, liver or kidney cancer.

The chain uses TRBV6-6 and TRBJ1-3; no reliable D call. V lost 8 bases and J lost 6, with 5 bases in between. The CDR3 runs to 10 residues. Germline CDR1 and CDR2: MNHNY and SVGAGI (reference sequence). The chain's CDR3 is CASGPNTIYF. The CDR3 nucleotides read TGTGCCAGCGGCCCAAACACCATATATTTT.

This clone was picked up a small number of times. The chain has TRBV18 and TRBJ1-2; 9 bases match TRBD1. The germline gives CDR1 KGHSH, CDR2 LQKENI. The CDR3 has 16 amino acids. The trim removed 1 base at V and 7 bases at J, leaving 10 bases unmatched. DNA of the CDR3: TGTGCCAGCTCACCACTCCCACCACAGGGGGCCGCTGGCTACACCTTC. Translation: CASSPLPPQGAAGYTF.

The CDR3 spells CASSLVAGVLTGELFF. The CDR3 coding sequence is TGCGCCAGCAGCTTGGTGGCAGGGGTACTCACCGGGGAGCTGTTTTTT. The genes are TRBV5-1 and TRBJ2-2; perhaps TRBD1 as D (6 bases). Trimming cost V 0 bases and J 4 bases, with 13 bases left between them. This CDR3 has 16 residues. Per the germline V gene, CDR1 is SGHRS and CDR2 is YFSETQ.

This clone occurred once. CDR3 residues: CATSRDMGINTEAFF. The CDR3 DNA reads TGTGCCACCAGCAGAGATATGGGTATCAACACTGAAGCTTTCTTT. The chain employs TRBV15 and TRBJ1-1; D is ambiguous. Germline lookup yields CDR1 LNHNV and CDR2 YYDKDF (reference sequence). V was shortened by 0 bases and J by 2 bases, with 10 bases between the two germline ends. The length of the CDR3 is 15 residues. Filled out from reference TRBV15 and TRBJ1-1, the complete variable domain reads DAMVIQNPRYQVTQFGKPVTLSCSQTLNHNVMYWYQQKSSQAPKLLFHYYDKDFNNEADTPDNFQSRRPNTSFCFLDIRSPGLGDTAMYLCATSRDMGINTEAFFGQGTRLTVV.

This CDR3 reads CASSIPGTEGGYTF. In nucleotides, the CDR3 is TGTGCCAGTAGTATACCCGGGACAGAAGGGGGCTACACCTTC. The V gene is TRBV19, the J gene TRBJ1-2, with TRBD1 matching 7 bases. Germline CDR1 reads LNHDA; CDR2 reads SQIVND (reference sequence). This CDR3 has 14 residues. Germline trimming cut 2 bases from V and 8 bases from J; bases unmatched to any gene: 8.

The chain is built from TRBV19 and TRBJ1-2; D remains ambiguous. Per the germline V gene, CDR1 is LNHDA and CDR2 is SQIVND (reference sequence). The CDR3 sequence is 12 residues long. V was pared by 5 bases and J by 4 bases, with 8 bases between. This CDR3 reads CASSEGGYGYTF. CDR3 bases: TGTGCCAGTAGTGAGGGAGGCTATGGCTACACCTTC.

V and J are TRBV7-9 and TRBJ2-1, with 9 bases matching TRBD1. CDR1 is SEHNR and CDR2 is FQNEAQ in the germline V gene (reference sequence). V lost 6 bases to trimming and J lost 6 bases; unmatched junction nucleotides: 0. The CDR3 is 12 amino acids. CDR3 region: CASRGQGNEQFF. The DNA for the CDR3 is TGTGCCAGCAGGGGACAGGGCAATGAGCAGTTCTTC.

The rearrangement links TRBV5-4 to TRBJ1-4, with no clear D. The CDR3 is 14 amino acids. Germline V lookup: CDR1 SGHNT, CDR2 YYREEE (reference sequence). V shed 4 bases and J shed 6 bases, with 13 bases lying between them. The CDR3 sequence is CASSPDMPDEKLFF. CDR3 coding DNA: TGTGCCAGCAGCCCTGACATGCCGGATGAAAAACTGTTTTTT.

The chain joins TRBV29-1 to TRBJ1-5; TRBD1 agrees at 10 bases. The J segment lost 3 bases and the V segment lost 6 bases, leaving 2 bases of the junction unmatched. CDR1 is SQVTM, CDR2 ANQGSEA, per germline. CDR3 length: 13 residues. The CDR3 protein is CSVGTGVNQPQHF. The CDR3 DNA reads as TGCAGCGTAGGGACAGGGGTCAATCAGCCCCAGCATTTT.

The rearrangement joins TRBV28 to TRBJ2-5, with D possibly being TRBD2 (5 bases). Deletions cut 6 bases from V and 4 bases from J, with 6 bases between. The CDR3 is made up of 11 amino acids. Germline V gives CDR1 MDHEN, CDR2 SYDVKM. CDR3 DNA sequence: TGTGCCAGCAGAGAGGGAGAGACCCAGTACTTC. This codes for CASREGETQYF.

The chain uses TRBV10-3 and TRBJ2-3; 7 bases map to TRBD1. CDR3 length: 16 residues. Looked up from germline, CDR1 is ENHRY and CDR2 is SYGVKD. V shed 4 bases and J 2 bases; nucleotides not matched to a gene: 9. The CDR3 spells CAISGTNGTVTDTQYF. CDR3 bases: TGTGCCATCAGTGGTACTAACGGGACAGTCACAGATACGCAGTATTTT.

V is TRBV4-1 and J is TRBJ2-3; perhaps TRBD2 as D (5 bases). V shed 2 bases and J shed 2 bases, with 14 bases lying between them. Looked up from germline, CDR1 is MGHRA and CDR2 is YSYEKL. This CDR3 contains 16 residues. CDR3 bases: TGCGCCAGCAGCCAAACGGGCCGGGGTTACACAGATACGCAGTATTTT. It encodes CASSQTGRGYTDTQYF.

The V and J genes are TRBV5-1 and TRBJ2-5; 13 bases align to TRBD2. The ends lost 2 bases at V and 4 bases at J; junction bases unmatched: 5. The CDR3 is 16 residues long. CDR1 is SGHRS, CDR2 YFSETQ, per germline. CDR3 in DNA: TGCGCCAGCAGCTTTCGGACTAGCGGGAGAGGAGAGACCCAGTACTTC. This gives the protein CASSFRTSGRGETQYF.

V is TRBV19 and J is TRBJ2-5; D tentatively fits TRBD1 or TRBD2 (5 bases each). CDR3 size: 15 residues. Germline lookup yields CDR1 LNHDA and CDR2 SQIVND (reference sequence). V was clipped by 5 bases and J by 5 bases, with 18 bases between them. As DNA, the CDR3 is TGTGCCAGTAGTGCAGGGCAGGGAGTTCAGGAGACCCAGTACTTC. Translation gives CASSAGQGVQETQYF.

The CDR3 loop is CASSGDPNQPQHF. CDR3 nucleotide sequence: TGTGCCAGCTCAGGGGACCCCAATCAGCCCCAGCATTTT. V is TRBV18 and J is TRBJ1-5, with TRBD1 as a possible D gene (5 bases). V lost 5 bases, J lost 3 bases, and 8 bases lay in between. Germline V CDR1 and CDR2: KGHSH, LQKENI. This CDR3 comprises 13 residues.

The rearrangement uses TRBV28 and TRBJ2-5; 8 bases are a match to TRBD2. CDR1 is MDHEN and CDR2 is SYDVKM in the germline V gene. J gave up 1 base and V 7 bases, and 2 bases lay outside the gene matches. The CDR3 sequence is 13 residues long. The CDR3 here is CASTGGGQETQYF. For the CDR3, the DNA is TGTGCCAGCACCGGGGGGGGCCAAGAGACCCAGTACTTC.

This clone was detected once. In nucleotides, the CDR3 is TGCAGTGCCCTGCGGGACAATGAGCAGTTCTTC. This encodes CSALRDNEQFF. V usage is TRBV20-1 and J usage is TRBJ2-1; D is perhaps TRBD2 (5 bases). The CDR3 loop spans 11 amino acids. Germline values: CDR1 DFQATT, CDR2 SNEGSKA (reference sequence). V lost 6 bases and J lost 5, with 8 bases in between.

This clone was seen a handful of times. The V and J genes are TRBV4-1 and TRBJ1-1; 7 positions agree with TRBD1. Germline-derived CDR1 and CDR2 are MGHRA and YSYEKL. J lost 0 bases, V lost 2 bases, and 3 bases had no gene match. CDR3 length equals 15 residues. In DNA form, the CDR3 reads TGCGCCAGCAGCCAACGGACAGGATTGAACACTGAAGCTTTCTTT. Residues: CASSQRTGLNTEAFF.